This T cell receptor (beta chain) comes out of a study of blood T cell repertoires in COVID-19. Whole-study context: The study drew acute and convalescent COVID-19 samples from the United States, Italy and Spain.

Authors' data handling: Reference gene primer amplification gave estimated nucleated cell counts. Some clones are missing from TCRdb's copy, which holds only in-frame ones; the method was immunoSEQ multiplex PCR. The V and J calls and clone size were taken over from that table, and D and trimming were inferred from the DNA. Of some 150,000 clones in the sample, roughly 82% were seen once. The CDR3 is made up of 15 amino acids. Germline CDR1 reads LNHDA; CDR2 reads SQIVND (reference sequence). V gave up 1 base and J gave up 10 bases, with 17 bases separating them. The receptor was derived from a woman aged 50 to 65 with acute or convalescent COVID-19. The V gene is TRBV19, the J gene TRBJ1-5; D is unclear. Material: peripheral blood. This chain's CDR3 is CASSIVDSYYRPQHF. DNA for the CDR3: TGTGCCAGTAGTATAGTCGACTCATACTATAGACCCCAGCATTTT.